These 2 T cell receptor beta chains were all obtained from the same sample, sequenced in a study of response to subunit inactivated influenza vaccine. TCRdb called the RT-PCR reads again in MiXCR, with one record for every CDR3 protein. The sample shows about 480,000 distinct CDR3 sequences, 11% of them seen only once. The specimen was PBMCs from blood, collected roughly 48 days after vaccination. The receptors here all came from a man in his fifties or sixties who received an inactivated influenza vaccine.

This clonotype was detected a few times. The rearrangement uses TRBV29-1 and TRBJ2-5, with 10 bases fitting TRBD2. The CDR3 contains 18 residues. From germline, CDR1 is SQVTM and CDR2 ANQGSEA. Trimming cost V 4 bases and J 4 bases; bases outside gene matches: 18. CDR3 protein: CSVVGPPRAGGLSETQYF. The CDR3 DNA follows: TGCAGCGTTGTCGGCCCCCCACGAGCGGGAGGGCTCTCAGAGACCCAGTACTTC.

This clonotype has more than one count but fewer than ten. The chain employs TRBV4-3 and TRBJ2-3; 7 bases match TRBD2. The CDR3 has 15 amino acids. V trimming: 0 bases; J trimming: 5 bases; junction bases outside the gene matches: 5. Germline V gene sequence: CDR1 LGHNA, CDR2 YSLEER. CDR3 sequence: CASSQEAGVGDTQYF. For the CDR3, the DNA is TGCGCCAGCAGCCAAGAGGCGGGAGTAGGAGATACGCAGTATTTT.